These T cell receptor beta chains were read from a single sample in a study of blood T cell repertoires in COVID-19. Profiled with immunoSEQ multiplex PCR; TCRdb holds only in-frame clones, not every one. Here the sample spans about 24,000 clones, 65% to 90% being singletons. Sequencing was carried out using peripheral blood. These receptors all come from a human donor with acute or convalescent COVID-19. The donor label of this sample is uncertain. The CDR3 runs from the conserved cysteine through the conserved F or W. The order of the fields is CDR3 DNA, CDR3 protein, D gene, CDR3 length, J gene, V gene, clone size. D genes are given only for firm matches. Clone size is stated in some rows and not others, as once, few, many or a class when expanded.

TGTGCCAGTGATAAACAGGGGTTCCGGACTGAAGCTTTCTTT,CASDKQGFRTEAFF,TRBD1,14,TRBJ1-1,TRBV28,.
TGTGCCAGCAGCCCCAGGACAGGGGGTACCGGGGAGCTGTTTTTT,CASSPRTGGTGELFF,TRBD1,15,TRBJ2-2,TRBV7-3,.
TGTGCCTGTCTTGGGCCTGAAGCTTTCTTT,CACLGPEAFF,.,10,TRBJ1-1,TRBV30,.
TGTGCCAGCAGTCCTTTGACAGGGCCCAACTATGGCTACACCTTC,CASSPLTGPNYGYTF,TRBD1,15,TRBJ1-2,TRBV6-5,.
TGTGCCAGCAGTTACCCGGAACTACTATACGGCTACACCTTC,CASSYPELLYGYTF,.,14,TRBJ1-2,TRBV6-6,once
TGTGCAACCCAGCGGATGAACACCGGGGAGCTGTTTTTT,CATQRMNTGELFF,.,13,TRBJ2-2,TRBV11-2,.
TGTGCCTGGAGGCCGACCCTAGTGAGCGAGCAGTACTTC,CAWRPTLVSEQYF,.,13,TRBJ2-7,TRBV30,.
TGTGCCACCAGTGATTCTCGGACAGCCAGAGAACGGGAGACCCAGTACTTC,CATSDSRTARERETQYF,.,17,TRBJ2-5,TRBV24-1,.
TGCGCCAGCAGCTTGGTTCTAGGTTCCGGGGAGCTGTTTTTT,CASSLVLGSGELFF,.,14,TRBJ2-2,TRBV5-1,.
TGTGCCAGCAGTGAAGGTTTGATAGCCAGGGGTACGCAGTATTTT,CASSEGLIARGTQYF,.,15,TRBJ2-3,TRBV6-1,.
TGTGCCAGCAGACTACTAGCGGGAGTACCAGATACGCAGTATTTT,CASRLLAGVPDTQYF,TRBD2,15,TRBJ2-3,TRBV7-2,.
TGCAGTGCTAGTGAACCCAGGGGTCATTCCTACGAGCAGTACTTC,CSASEPRGHSYEQYF,.,15,TRBJ2-7,TRBV20-1,.
TGTGCCACCAGCAGAGGTGACAGTAGCACTGAAGCTTTCTTT,CATSRGDSSTEAFF,.,14,TRBJ1-1,TRBV15,.
TGTGCCAGCAGGCCGACAGGGAACTATGGCTACACCTTC,CASRPTGNYGYTF,TRBD1,13,TRBJ1-2,TRBV6-5,.
TGTGCCAGTAGTTCCAGGGAGGTAGGCACTGAAGCTTTCTTT,CASSSREVGTEAFF,.,14,TRBJ1-1,TRBV19,.